These 9 T cell receptor beta chains were sequenced from one sample in a study of T cell responses to AZD1222 COVID-19 vaccine. TCRdb keeps only in-frame clones here, not all; method: immunoSEQ multiplex PCR. This table holds around 94,000 clones, around nine tenths found once. Sequencing was performed on peripheral blood, taken on day 0 of AZD1222 vaccination. Receptor source: an adult in good health.

This chain uses TRBV30 with TRBJ1-3; the D is unclear. This CDR3 region has 15 residues. Per germline, CDR1 GTSNPN and CDR2 SVGIG (reference sequence). Trimming cost V 3 bases and J 2 bases, with 14 bases left between them. The CDR3, as DNA: TGTGCCTGGAGACGGGCAGGTCGGGCTGGAAACACCATATATTTT. This sequence encodes CAWRRAGRAGNTIYF. Together with reference TRBV30 and TRBJ1-3, the CDR3 gives the full variable domain: SQTIHQWPATLVQPVGSPLSLECTVEGTSNPNLYWYRQAAGRGLQLLFYSVGIGQISSEVPQNLSASRPQDRQFILSSKKLLLSDSGFYLCAWRRAGRAGNTIYFGEGSWLTVV.

This chain connects TRBV5-1 to TRBJ1-6; maybe TRBD1 (5 bases). The CDR3 spans 18 residues. The V gene's germline CDR1 is SGHRS and CDR2 YFSETQ. The V gene lost 1 base and the J gene lost 7 bases, with 21 bases spanning the gap. The CDR3 region is CASSLTGFRIDLNSPLHF. CDR3 sequence (DNA): TGCGCCAGCAGCTTGACAGGATTCCGGATCGATTTAAATTCACCCCTCCACTTT.

The chain couples TRBV19 to TRBJ1-5; tentatively, D is TRBD1 (5 bases). V lost 5 bases to trimming and J lost 0 bases, with 11 bases between them. Per germline, CDR1 LNHDA and CDR2 SQIVND (reference sequence). The CDR3 contains 15 residues. The CDR3 bases are TGTGCCAGTAGTGTGGCGGGGGATAGCAATCAGCCCCAGCATTTT. Its protein product is CASSVAGDSNQPQHF.

V is TRBV27 and J is TRBJ2-7; no clear D. The germline V gene has CDR1 MNHEY and CDR2 SMNVEV (reference sequence). CDR3 length equals 13 residues. V was shortened by 5 bases and J by 0 bases, with 8 bases between the two germline ends. This CDR3 reads CASSRRDSYEQYF. The CDR3 DNA follows: TGTGCCAGCAGTCGAAGGGACTCCTACGAGCAGTACTTC.

The CDR3 DNA sequence: TGTGCCAGCAGCCAGATAGGCAATGAGCAGTTCTTC. Its translation: CASSQIGNEQFF. The chain is built from TRBV3-1 (or the pseudogene TRBV3-2) and TRBJ2-1, with unresolved D. CDR3 length equals 12 residues. The germline V and J ends were trimmed by 3 bases and 6 bases, with 6 bases remaining between them. Looked up from germline, CDR1 is LGHDT and CDR2 is YNNKEL (reference sequence).

The chain carries TRBV30 and TRBJ1-4, with a possible D match to TRBD1 (5 bases). Germline assignment: CDR1 GTSNPN and CDR2 SVGIG (reference sequence). Between the trimmed V and J ends, which lost 2 bases and 4 bases, there was a span of 11 bases. The CDR3 is 14 residues long. This CDR3 reads CAWSSQVLNEKLFF. In DNA form, the CDR3 reads TGTGCCTGGAGTTCACAGGTCCTTAATGAAAAACTGTTTTTT.

This clone was detected only once. The gene calls are TRBV6-1 and TRBJ1-4; tentatively, D is TRBD1 (5 bases). Germline CDR1 and CDR2: MNHNS and SASEGT. The V end lost 3 bases, the J end lost 6 bases, and 17 bases lay between the germline ends. The CDR3 runs 16 residues. The chain's CDR3 is CASSDRAGRGDEKLFF. CDR3 coding DNA: TGTGCCAGCAGTGATCGGGCGGGACGCGGAGATGAAAAACTGTTTTTT.

This chain connects TRBV6-2 or TRBV6-3 to TRBJ1-3; D is ambiguous. This CDR3 has 13 amino acids. CDR1 is MNHEY, CDR2 SVGEGT, per germline. V lost 7 bases and J 4 bases, leaving 11 bases between the germline ends. CDR3 nucleotides: TGTGCCAGCACCCCGGACGGGGGAAACACCATATATTTT. Translating gives CASTPDGGNTIYF.

This clone was observed a single time. Sequence at one end of the junction differs from germline and may be a read error. The CDR3 nucleotides read TGTGCCAGCAGCGTAACGGGGAATCAGCCCCAGCATTTT. Protein sequence: CASSVTGNQPQHF. V usage is TRBV7-3 and J usage is TRBJ1-5, with no clear D. The CDR3 extends over 13 amino acids. Looked up from germline, CDR1 is SGHTA and CDR2 is FQGTGA.